One sample yielded the 27 T cell receptor beta chains listed below, sequenced in a study of multiple sclerosis patients with progressive multifocal leukoencephalopathy. Time point: approximately 11 months of natalizumab therapy. Method: immunoSEQ multiplex PCR; TCRdb's copy keeps in-frame clones and lacks some. The sample consists of more than 20,000 clones, around 90% of them appearing once. Sequencing was performed on PBMCs, taken from a patient treated with natalizumab. The receptors derive from a man aged 25 to 40 with multiple sclerosis.

The genes are TRBV11-2 and TRBJ1-1; tentatively, D is TRBD1 (6 bases). Per the germline V gene, CDR1 is SGHAT and CDR2 is FQNNGV. With 0 bases removed from V and 1 base from J, the gap between germline ends came to 9 bases. The CDR3 is 15 amino acids. CDR3 coding DNA: TGTGCCAGCAGCTTAGAAGGACAGCCGAACACTGAAGCTTTCTTT. Translating it yields CASSLEGQPNTEAFF.

The chain is built from TRBV9 and TRBJ1-1; no clear D gene. CDR3 length: 13 residues. The germline V gene has CDR1 SGDLS and CDR2 YYNGEE. The ends were cut back, 4 bases at V and 5 bases at J, with 12 bases in the middle. The DNA of the CDR3 is TGTGCCAGCAGCCCGGGCTGGGTTACTGAAGCTTTCTTT. Encoded protein: CASSPGWVTEAFF.

The V call is TRBV15, the J call TRBJ2-5; D not resolved. The end of the DNA is better explained by TRBJ2-7, so the J call may be wrong. Germline V gives CDR1 LNHNV, CDR2 YYDKDF (reference sequence). The CDR3 has 15 amino acids. The CDR3 DNA is TGTGCCACCAGCAGAGAACACGGATCCTCCTACGAGCAGTACTTC. Protein product: CATSREHGSSYEQYF.

The chain links TRBV11-2 to TRBJ2-7; 9 bases line up with TRBD1. Germline V gene sequence: CDR1 SGHAT, CDR2 FQNNGV. J gave up 5 bases and V 2 bases, and 4 bases lay outside the gene matches. The CDR3 loop spans 14 amino acids. The CDR3 loop reads CASSLWDRENEQYV. CDR3 bases: TGTGCCAGCAGCTTATGGGACAGGGAAAACGAGCAGTACGTC.

The chain is built from TRBV7-2 and TRBJ1-2, with D hard to call. This CDR3 region has 11 residues. In germline, CDR1 is SGHTA, CDR2 FQGNSA. V was clipped by 3 bases and J by 8 bases, with 7 bases between them. The CDR3 nucleotides read TGTGCCAGCAGCTTGTCTTTGGGCTACACCTTC. Translated, it gives CASSLSLGYTF.

The chain links TRBV27 to TRBJ2-1; 7 bases line up with TRBD2. Germline V gene data show CDR1 as MNHEY and CDR2 as SMNVEV (reference sequence). This CDR3 is built from 15 residues. V shed 7 bases and J 3 bases; nucleotides not matched to a gene: 9. The CDR3 region has the DNA TGTGCCAGCACTGCGTTGACTAGCTACTACAATGAGCAGTTCTTC. Its protein product is CASTALTSYYNEQFF.

The sample holds a few counts of this clone. The J gene is TRBJ1-1, the V gene TRBV7-9; TRBD1 matches 9 bases. The CDR3 has 16 amino acids. Germline CDR1 is SEHNR and CDR2 is FQNEAQ (reference sequence). V gave up 7 bases and J gave up 4 bases; unmatched junction bases: 13. CDR3 sequence (DNA): TGTGCCAGCACCCCACAGGCCGGGACAGGGTCCACTGAAGCTTTCTTT. As protein: CASTPQAGTGSTEAFF.

The V gene is TRBV6-5, the J gene TRBJ1-5; TRBD1 matches 8 bases. The CDR3 runs 15 residues. CDR1 is MNHEY, CDR2 SVGAGI, per germline. After removal of 6 bases from V and 2 bases from J, the junction contained 6 bases not matched to a gene. CDR3 sequence reads: CASREQGVGNQPQHF. The DNA for the CDR3 is TGTGCCAGCAGGGAACAGGGGGTTGGCAATCAGCCCCAGCATTTT.

The chain recombines TRBV19 with TRBJ2-5; 7 positions match TRBD1. The CDR3 has 15 amino acids. Germline V gene sequence: CDR1 LNHDA, CDR2 SQIVND (reference sequence). The V segment lost 6 bases and the J segment 4 bases; nucleotides outside the gene matches: 11. Here the CDR3 reads CASRDLQGLGETQYF. The CDR3 DNA follows: TGTGCCAGTAGAGACCTACAGGGGTTAGGAGAGACCCAGTACTTC.

The chain employs TRBV7-9 and TRBJ2-7; maybe TRBD2 (7 bases). Germline V lookup: CDR1 SEHNR, CDR2 FQNEAQ (reference sequence). CDR3 size: 13 residues. CDR3 sequence reads: CAGGASETYEQYF. In nucleotides, the CDR3 is TGTGCGGGGGGGGCTAGCGAAACCTACGAGCAGTACTTC.

The V gene is TRBV5-4, the J gene TRBJ2-1, with D perhaps matching TRBD2 (6 bases). Germline V CDR1 and CDR2: SGHNT, YYREEE (reference sequence). The V end was cut by 4 bases, the J end by 0 bases, with 14 bases between. The CDR3 is 16 residues long. Here the CDR3 reads CASSLAGGISYNEQFF. The CDR3, as DNA: TGTGCCAGCAGCCTGGCTGGCGGGATCTCCTACAATGAGCAGTTCTTC.

In its sample, this clone was seen once. In nucleotides, the CDR3 is TGTGCCAGTAACACAGGGGGCCCTAGCGGGCCCCCCTGGGTAGATACGCAGTATTTT. This sequence encodes CASNTGGPSGPPWVDTQYF. The chain employs TRBV19 and TRBJ2-3; TRBD1 is a possible D gene (9 bases). Germline CDR1 reads LNHDA; CDR2 reads SQIVND (reference sequence). CDR3 length: 19 residues. Trimming removed 7 bases at V and 5 bases at J, with 31 bases between. Together with reference TRBV19 and TRBJ2-3, the CDR3 gives the full variable domain: DGGITQSPKYLFRKEGQNVTLSCEQNLNHDAMYWYRQDPGQGLRLIYYSQIVNDFQKGDIAEGYSVSREKKESFPLTVTSAQKNPTAFYLCASNTGGPSGPPWVDTQYFGPGTRLTVL.

This sequence joins TRBV7-8 and TRBJ1-1, with D possibly TRBD1 on 5 matching bases. Germline-derived CDR1 and CDR2 are SGHVS and FQNEAQ. This CDR3 has 15 residues. Trimming pared 5 bases from V and 3 bases from J, leaving 16 bases between. The CDR3 DNA reads as TGTGCCAGCAGCCCGAGTATAAACAGGTACACTGAAGCTTTCTTT. It encodes CASSPSINRYTEAFF.

This clone was counted between two and nine times. V is TRBV21-1 and J is TRBJ2-5; the D call TRBD2 from the table was never checked on the DNA. TRBV21-1 is reported as a pseudogene. The CDR3 contains 14 residues. The CDR3 coding sequence is TGTGCCAGCAGCAGGGTAGCGGGAGGGGAGACCCAGTACTTC. Translated: CASSRVAGGETQYF.

This chain joins TRBV9 and TRBJ2-2, with 7 bases aligning to TRBD2. The junction had 4 bases not matched to a gene; V was cut back by 0 bases and J by 2 bases. The CDR3 covers 16 residues. Germline values: CDR1 SGDLS, CDR2 YYNGEE. CDR3 sequence: CASSVDSGVNTGELFF. The DNA for the CDR3 is TGTGCCAGCAGCGTAGACAGCGGGGTAAACACCGGGGAGCTGTTTTTT.

This chain uses TRBV4-2 with TRBJ2-1, with no clear D. Trimming removed 1 base at V and 6 bases at J, with 10 bases between. The CDR3 consists of 14 residues. Germline V gives CDR1 LGHNA, CDR2 YNFKEQ. CDR3 region: CASSQVGHSNEQFF. In nucleotides, the CDR3 is TGTGCCAGCAGCCAAGTAGGTCACAGCAATGAGCAGTTCTTC.

V is TRBV6-6 and J is TRBJ2-5; no clear D gene. Germline V gene data show CDR1 as MNHNY and CDR2 as SVGAGI (reference sequence). The CDR3 contains 13 residues. The V and J ends lost 1 base and 2 bases respectively, with 5 bases between them. For the CDR3, the DNA is TGTGCCAGCAGTTACTTGTCTCAAGAGACCCAGTACTTC. It is translated as CASSYLSQETQYF.

The chain couples TRBV19 to TRBJ2-1; 8 bases match TRBD2. With V trimmed by 9 bases and J by 6 bases, 7 bases remained unmatched. The CDR3 spans 13 residues. Germline V gene sequence: CDR1 LNHDA, CDR2 SQIVND (reference sequence). CDR3 protein: CASGTSFGNEQFF. DNA for the CDR3: TGTGCCAGCGGGACTAGTTTTGGCAATGAGCAGTTCTTC.

The chain has TRBV2 and TRBJ1-5; D remains ambiguous. Germline CDR1 and CDR2: SNHLY and FYNNEI. The ends were cut back, 6 bases at V and 0 bases at J, with 12 bases in the middle. CDR3 length: 15 amino acids. The CDR3 loop reads CASSAQHDSNQPQHF. CDR3 DNA sequence: TGTGCCAGCAGCGCACAGCATGATAGCAATCAGCCCCAGCATTTT.

This sequence joins TRBV6-5 and TRBJ1-3; D not certain. The CDR3 runs 12 residues. Germline values: CDR1 MNHEY, CDR2 SVGAGI. Trimming removed 7 bases at V and 4 bases at J, with 8 bases between. Written as DNA, the CDR3 is TGTGCCAGCATCCCGGCCGGAAACACCATATATTTT. This translates into CASIPAGNTIYF.

The rearrangement links TRBV14 to TRBJ2-7; 11 bases match TRBD1. This CDR3 comprises 17 residues. Per germline, CDR1 SGHDN and CDR2 FVKESK. With 0 bases clipped from V and 1 base from J, the junction kept 5 bases outside the gene matches. CDR3 loop: CASSQDEGTGGSYEQYV. DNA for the CDR3: TGTGCCAGCAGCCAAGATGAAGGGACAGGGGGATCCTACGAGCAGTACGTC.

The chain recombines TRBV6-5 with TRBJ2-7; 9 positions agree with TRBD1. CDR1 and CDR2 (germline): MNHEY, SVGAGI. The CDR3 length is 15 residues. Trimming at V came to 6 bases and at J to 4 bases, leaving 10 bases not matched to a gene. The CDR3 is CASRPTGGNFYEQYV. CDR3 in DNA: TGTGCCAGCAGGCCTACAGGGGGCAATTTTTACGAGCAGTACGTC.

Of note for this clone: The same CDR3 can be traced to other DNA sequences in this sample. The chain joins TRBV7-2 to TRBJ1-5; TRBD1 might be the D (5 bases). Germline CDR1 SGHTA, CDR2 FQGNSA. The V end was cut by 5 bases, the J end by 4 bases, with 15 bases between. This CDR3 has 15 amino acids. CDR3 coding DNA: TGTGCCAGCAGCCTAGGTCCCAGGGCGAATCAGCCCCAGCATTTT. Amino acids: CASSLGPRANQPQHF. The whole variable domain, remainder taken from reference TRBV7-2 and TRBJ1-5, is GAGVSQSPSNKVTEKGKDVELRCDPISGHTALYWYRQSLGQGLEFLIYFQGNSAPDKSGLPSDRFSAERTGGSVSTLTIQRTQQEDSAVYLCASSLGPRANQPQHFGDGTRLSIL.

The rearrangement uses TRBV7-8 and TRBJ1-2; 8 nucleotides match TRBD1. Trimming at V came to 5 bases and at J to 9 bases, leaving 8 bases not matched to a gene. The CDR3 totals 13 residues. Germline V gene sequence: CDR1 SGHVS, CDR2 FQNEAQ. The CDR3 protein is CASSERDRLRYTF. The CDR3 DNA reads TGTGCCAGCAGCGAAAGGGACAGGTTGCGCTACACCTTC. Supplemented by reference TRBV7-8 and TRBJ1-2, the full variable domain reads GAGVSQSPRYKVAKRGQDVALRCDPISGHVSLFWYQQALGQGPEFLTYFQNEAQLDKSGLPSDRFFAERPEGSVSTLKIQRTQQEDSAVYLCASSERDRLRYTFGSGTRLTVV.

The rearrangement uses TRBV10-3 and TRBJ2-2, with 8 bases aligning to TRBD2. Germline assignment: CDR1 ENHRY and CDR2 SYGVKD. CDR3 length: 14 residues. V trimming: 10 bases; J trimming: 0 bases; junction bases outside the gene matches: 4. CDR3 in DNA: TGTGCCACCCTACTAGCGGCGAACACCGGGGAGCTGTTTTTT. This codes for CATLLAANTGELFF.

The genes are TRBV19 and TRBJ1-2, with D tentatively TRBD1 (6 bases). CDR1 is LNHDA and CDR2 is SQIVND in the germline V gene (reference sequence). The CDR3 is made up of 15 amino acids. Trimming pared 10 bases from V and 0 bases from J, leaving 18 bases between. Here the CDR3 reads CATKGGPSANYGYTF. The CDR3 coding sequence is TGTGCCACGAAGGGGGGGCCTAGTGCTAACTATGGCTACACCTTC.

This clone has more than one count but fewer than ten. The V gene is TRBV27, the J gene TRBJ2-2; D not certain. Trimming left V 3 bases short and J 7 bases short, with 9 bases between. From germline, CDR1 is MNHEY and CDR2 SMNVEV (reference sequence). The CDR3 sequence is 13 residues long. The CDR3 reads CASSFLGNGELFF. The CDR3 bases are TGTGCCAGCAGTTTTTTGGGAAACGGGGAGCTGTTTTTT.